This T cell receptor (beta chain) is drawn from a study of blood T cell repertoires in COVID-19. Study at large: T cells, B-cell-depleted T cells, or PBMCs supplied cDNA or gDNA.

Per the germline V gene, CDR1 is MGHDK and CDR2 is SYGVNS. The V segment lost 6 bases and the J segment 5 bases; nucleotides outside the gene matches: 15. This CDR3 region has 17 residues. Libraries were prepared by immunoSEQ multiplex PCR; TCRdb keeps only in-frame clonotypes and omits some of them. The table records 130,000 or so clones, roughly 84% of them present only once. The origin of this receptor is a man in his sixties with acute or convalescent COVID-19. The specimen sequenced was peripheral blood. The chain is built from TRBV25-1 and TRBJ2-5, with 10 bases aligning to TRBD2. The chain's CDR3 is CASSHKPAGGPGETQYF. Written as DNA, the CDR3 is TGTGCCAGCAGCCATAAACCAGCGGGAGGGCCTGGGGAGACCCAGTACTTC.